This T cell receptor beta chain was captured by sequencing in a study of CD8+CD57+ T cells in acquired aplastic anemia. Overall study context: Yields of DNA that came from sorted CD4+ and CD8+ cells averaged roughly 3.2 ug.

Note on this clonotype: What it binds is unknown.

The study's findings and limits: Between patients and controls, CD8+ Simpson's diversity did not vary significantly. Roughly 31 CD8+ CDR3 sequences were shared between patients and controls.

Previously, flow cytometry had revealed CD8+CD57+ cell expansion in the patients chosen for sequencing. Diagnosis of severe acquired aplastic anemia applied to all patients. Genomic DNA served as template for TCR beta VDJ and CDR3 profiling. TCRdb redid the calling of the reads with MiXCR, one entry per CDR3 protein. The profile shows approximately 300,000 distinct CDR3 sequences, 45% to 65% of them singletons. Per germline, CDR1 SGHTA and CDR2 FQGNSA. The junction had 3 bases not matched to a gene; V was cut back by 5 bases and J by 3 bases. The CDR3 runs 14 residues. The gene calls are TRBV7-2 and TRBJ1-4; 7 bases are shared with TRBD1. The sequence was collected from a human donor with aplastic anemia. The specimen sequenced was sorted CD4+, CD8+, or CD8+CD57+ T cells (not recorded which) from PBMCs. CDR3 loop: CASSAGTANEKLFF. The CDR3 DNA sequence: TGTGCCAGCAGCGCCGGGACAGCTAATGAAAAACTGTTTTTT.